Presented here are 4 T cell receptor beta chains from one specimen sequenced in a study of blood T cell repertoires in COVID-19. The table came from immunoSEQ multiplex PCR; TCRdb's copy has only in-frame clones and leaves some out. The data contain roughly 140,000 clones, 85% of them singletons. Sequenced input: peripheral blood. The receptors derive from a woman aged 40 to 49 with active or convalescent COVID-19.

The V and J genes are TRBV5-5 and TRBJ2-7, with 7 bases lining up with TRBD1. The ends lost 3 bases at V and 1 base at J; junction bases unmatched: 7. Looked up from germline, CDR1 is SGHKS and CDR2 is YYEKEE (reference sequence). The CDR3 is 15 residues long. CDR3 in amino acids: CASSSGQLFSYEQYF. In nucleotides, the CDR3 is TGTGCCAGCAGCTCGGGACAGTTGTTTTCCTACGAGCAGTACTTC.

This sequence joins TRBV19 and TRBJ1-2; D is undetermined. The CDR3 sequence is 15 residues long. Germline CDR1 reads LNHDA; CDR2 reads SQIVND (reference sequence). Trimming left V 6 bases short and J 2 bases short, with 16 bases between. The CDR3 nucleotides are TGTGCCAGTAGCCCGCTATCGGACTTAAACTATGGCTACACCTTC. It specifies CASSPLSDLNYGYTF.

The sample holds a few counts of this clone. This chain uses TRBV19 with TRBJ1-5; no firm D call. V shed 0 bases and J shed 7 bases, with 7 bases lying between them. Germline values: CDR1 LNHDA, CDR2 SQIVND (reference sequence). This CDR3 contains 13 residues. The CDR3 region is CASSIDRFQPQHF. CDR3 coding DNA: TGTGCCAGTAGTATAGACCGTTTCCAGCCCCAGCATTTT.

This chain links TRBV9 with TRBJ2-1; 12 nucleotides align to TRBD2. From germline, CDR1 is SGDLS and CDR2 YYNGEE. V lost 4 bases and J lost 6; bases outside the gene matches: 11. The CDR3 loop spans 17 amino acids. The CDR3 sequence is CASSPKEGLAGFNEQFF. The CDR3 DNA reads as TGTGCCAGCAGCCCTAAGGAGGGACTAGCGGGCTTCAATGAGCAGTTCTTC.